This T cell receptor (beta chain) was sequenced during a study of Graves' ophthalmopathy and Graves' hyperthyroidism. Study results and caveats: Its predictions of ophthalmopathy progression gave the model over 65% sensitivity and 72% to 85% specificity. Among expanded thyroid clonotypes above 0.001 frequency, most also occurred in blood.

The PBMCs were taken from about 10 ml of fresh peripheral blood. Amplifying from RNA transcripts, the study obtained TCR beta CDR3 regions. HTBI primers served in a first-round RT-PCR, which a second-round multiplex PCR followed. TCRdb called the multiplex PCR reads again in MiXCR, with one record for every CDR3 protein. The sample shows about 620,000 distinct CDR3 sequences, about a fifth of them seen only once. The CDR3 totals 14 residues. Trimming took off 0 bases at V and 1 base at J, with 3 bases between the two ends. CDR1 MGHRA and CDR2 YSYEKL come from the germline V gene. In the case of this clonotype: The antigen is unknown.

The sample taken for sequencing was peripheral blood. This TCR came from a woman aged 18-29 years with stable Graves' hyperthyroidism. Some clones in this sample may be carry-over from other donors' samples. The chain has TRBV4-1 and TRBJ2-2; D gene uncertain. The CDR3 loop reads CASSQEQNTGELFF. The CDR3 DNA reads TGCGCCAGCAGCCAAGAGCAGAACACCGGGGAGCTGTTTTTT.